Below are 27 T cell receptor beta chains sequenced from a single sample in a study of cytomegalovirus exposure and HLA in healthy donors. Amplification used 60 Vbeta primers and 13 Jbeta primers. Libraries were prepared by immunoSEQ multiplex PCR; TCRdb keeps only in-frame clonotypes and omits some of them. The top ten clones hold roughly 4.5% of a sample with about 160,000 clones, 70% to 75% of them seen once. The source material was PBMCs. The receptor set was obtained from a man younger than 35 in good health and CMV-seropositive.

Here the CDR3 reads CASSPGLLISSYNEQFF. The CDR3 nucleotides read TGTGCCAGCAGCCCGGGACTCTTGATTTCCTCCTACAATGAGCAGTTCTTC. This chain links TRBV11-2 with TRBJ2-1, with a tentative D call TRBD2 (6 bases). The germline CDR1 and CDR2 sequences are SGHAT and FQNNGV. The CDR3 runs 17 residues. Trimming pared 5 bases from V and 0 bases from J, leaving 17 bases between.

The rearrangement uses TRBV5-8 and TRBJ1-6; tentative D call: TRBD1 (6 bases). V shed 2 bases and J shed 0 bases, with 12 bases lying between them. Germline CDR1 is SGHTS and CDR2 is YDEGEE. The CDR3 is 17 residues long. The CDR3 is CASSLRGASSYNSPLHF. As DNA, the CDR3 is TGTGCCAGCAGCTTACGGGGGGCGAGCTCCTATAATTCACCCCTCCACTTT.

The CDR3 protein is CASSFSGTGGTGELFF. The CDR3 bases are TGCGCCAGCAGCTTTTCTGGGACAGGGGGAACCGGGGAGCTGTTTTTT. V gene TRBV5-1 combines with J gene TRBJ2-2, with TRBD1 matching over 11 bases. Germline loops: CDR1 SGHRS, CDR2 YFSETQ. The CDR3 contains 16 residues. J gave up 5 bases and V 2 bases, and 5 bases lay outside the gene matches.

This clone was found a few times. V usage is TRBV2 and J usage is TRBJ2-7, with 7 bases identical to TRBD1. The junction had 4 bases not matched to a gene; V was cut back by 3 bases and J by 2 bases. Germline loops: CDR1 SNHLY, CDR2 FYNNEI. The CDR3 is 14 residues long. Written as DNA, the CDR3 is TGTGCCAGCAGTGACCAGACAGGGCCCTACGAGCAGTACGTC. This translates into CASSDQTGPYEQYV.

CDR3 protein: CASSFSGRGTDTQYF. DNA of the CDR3: TGTGCCAGCAGTTTTAGCGGGAGGGGCACAGATACGCAGTATTTT. The J gene is TRBJ2-3, the V gene TRBV28; 11 bases align to TRBD2. Germline trimming cut 3 bases from V and 1 base from J; bases unmatched to any gene: 0. Germline lookup yields CDR1 MDHEN and CDR2 SYDVKM. This CDR3 spans 15 amino acids.

The CDR3 loop reads CASSERGVGELFF. CDR3 in DNA: TGTGCCAGCAGTGAACGGGGGGTCGGGGAGCTGTTTTTT. The rearrangement uses TRBV6-1 and TRBJ2-2, with 7 bases aligning to TRBD2. The germline gives CDR1 MNHNS, CDR2 SASEGT. V shed 2 bases, J shed 7 bases, and the junction held 1 base outside the gene matches. The CDR3 runs 13 residues.

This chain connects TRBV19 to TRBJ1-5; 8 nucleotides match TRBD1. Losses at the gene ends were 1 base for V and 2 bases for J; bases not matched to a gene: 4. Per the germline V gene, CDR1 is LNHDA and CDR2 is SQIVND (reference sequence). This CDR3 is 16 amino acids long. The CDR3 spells CASSIVRGRGNQPQHF. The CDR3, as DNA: TGTGCCAGTAGTATAGTCAGGGGGCGAGGCAATCAGCCCCAGCATTTT.

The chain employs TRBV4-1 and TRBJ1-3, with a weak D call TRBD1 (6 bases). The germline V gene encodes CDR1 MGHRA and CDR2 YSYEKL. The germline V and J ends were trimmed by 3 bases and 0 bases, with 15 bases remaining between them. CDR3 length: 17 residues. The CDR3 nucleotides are TGCGCCAGCAGCCAGCAAGGGGGTACGAGCTCTGGAAACACCATATATTTT. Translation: CASSQQGGTSSGNTIYF.

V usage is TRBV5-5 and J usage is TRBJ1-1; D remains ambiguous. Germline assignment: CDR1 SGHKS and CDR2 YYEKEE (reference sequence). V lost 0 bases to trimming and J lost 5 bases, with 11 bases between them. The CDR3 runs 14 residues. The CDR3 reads CASSLEVRRTEAFF. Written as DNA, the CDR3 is TGTGCCAGCAGCTTGGAGGTCAGGAGGACTGAAGCTTTCTTT.

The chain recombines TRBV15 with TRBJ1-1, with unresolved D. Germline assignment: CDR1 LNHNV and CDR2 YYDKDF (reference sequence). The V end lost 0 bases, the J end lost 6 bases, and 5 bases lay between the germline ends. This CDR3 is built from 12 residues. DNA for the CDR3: TGTGCCACCAGCAGAGATTCCTCTGAAGCTTTCTTT. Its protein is CATSRDSSEAFF.

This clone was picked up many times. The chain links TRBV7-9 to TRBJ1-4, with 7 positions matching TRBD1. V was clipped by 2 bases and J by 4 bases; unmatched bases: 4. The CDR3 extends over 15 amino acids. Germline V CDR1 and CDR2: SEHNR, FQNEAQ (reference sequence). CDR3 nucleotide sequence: TGTGCCAGCAGCTTACCGACAGGGAGTAATGAAAAACTGTTTTTT. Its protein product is CASSLPTGSNEKLFF.

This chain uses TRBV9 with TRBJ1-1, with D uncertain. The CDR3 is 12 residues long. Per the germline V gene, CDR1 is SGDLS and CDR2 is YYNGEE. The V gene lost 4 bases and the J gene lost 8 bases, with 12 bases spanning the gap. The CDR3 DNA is TGTGCCAGCAGCTTGACTGCCTCGGAAGCTTTCTTT. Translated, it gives CASSLTASEAFF.

CDR3 loop: CASSSAGGQIKNIQYF. The CDR3 DNA reads TGTGCCAGCAGTTCCGCGGGGGGGCAAATCAAAAACATTCAGTACTTC. The chain recombines TRBV6-6 with TRBJ2-4, with TRBD2 matching 9 bases. CDR3 length equals 16 residues. CDR1 is MNHNY and CDR2 is SVGAGI in the germline V gene (reference sequence). V was clipped by 4 bases and J by 3 bases; unmatched bases: 7.

This chain's CDR3 is CAISQADNSPLHF. The CDR3 DNA reads as TGTGCCATATCACAGGCAGATAATTCACCCCTCCACTTT. The J gene is TRBJ1-6, the V gene TRBV28; a possible D gene is TRBD1 (5 bases). Germline V CDR1 and CDR2: MDHEN, SYDVKM. This CDR3 spans 13 amino acids. With 10 bases removed from V and 5 bases from J, the gap between germline ends came to 12 bases.

This CDR3 reads CASSLNGREQGGYGYTF. CDR3 coding DNA: TGTGCCAGCAGTTTAAATGGCCGAGAACAGGGGGGCTATGGCTACACCTTC. The rearrangement uses TRBV27 and TRBJ1-2; 8 nucleotides line up with TRBD1. J gave up 4 bases and V 2 bases, and 12 bases lay outside the gene matches. The length of the CDR3 is 17 residues. Germline V gives CDR1 MNHEY, CDR2 SMNVEV (reference sequence).

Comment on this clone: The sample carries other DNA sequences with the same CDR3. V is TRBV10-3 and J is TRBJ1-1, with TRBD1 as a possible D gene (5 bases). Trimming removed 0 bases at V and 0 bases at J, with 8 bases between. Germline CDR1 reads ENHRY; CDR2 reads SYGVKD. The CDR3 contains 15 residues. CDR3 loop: CAISESTDMNTEAFF. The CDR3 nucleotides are TGTGCCATCAGTGAGTCGACAGATATGAACACTGAAGCTTTCTTT.

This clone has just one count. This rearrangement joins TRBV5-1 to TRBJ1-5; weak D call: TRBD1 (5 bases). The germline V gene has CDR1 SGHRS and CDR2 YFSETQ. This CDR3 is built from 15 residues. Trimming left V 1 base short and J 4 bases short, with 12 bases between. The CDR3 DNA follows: TGCGCCAGCAGCTTGTCGGGGGTTGGGAATCAGCCCCAGCATTTT. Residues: CASSLSGVGNQPQHF. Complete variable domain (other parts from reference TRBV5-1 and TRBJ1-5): KAGVTQTPRYLIKTRGQQVTLSCSPISGHRSVSWYQQTPGQGLQFLFEYFSETQRNKGNFPGRFSGRQFSNSRSEMNVSTLELGDSALYLCASSLSGVGNQPQHFGDGTRLSIL.

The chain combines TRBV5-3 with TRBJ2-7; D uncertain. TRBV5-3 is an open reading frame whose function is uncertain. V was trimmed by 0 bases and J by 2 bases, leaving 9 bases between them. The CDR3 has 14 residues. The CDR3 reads CARSLETLTYEQYV. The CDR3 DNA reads TGTGCCAGAAGCTTGGAAACACTAACCTACGAGCAGTACGTC.

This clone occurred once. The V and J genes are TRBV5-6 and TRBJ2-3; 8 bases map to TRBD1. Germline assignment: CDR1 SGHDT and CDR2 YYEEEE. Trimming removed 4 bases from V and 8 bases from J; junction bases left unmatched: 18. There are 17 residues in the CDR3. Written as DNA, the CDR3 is TGTGCCAGCAGCGTCCGGGACAGGATTATAGCACGAGTTACGCAGTATTTT. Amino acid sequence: CASSVRDRIIARVTQYF.

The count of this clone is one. This CDR3 reads CASSYSMNTEAFF. CDR3 sequence (DNA): TGTGCCAGCAGTTACTCTATGAACACTGAAGCTTTCTTT. This chain joins TRBV6-5 and TRBJ1-1; D call uncertain. CDR3 length: 13 amino acids. Germline V lookup: CDR1 MNHEY, CDR2 SVGAGI. The V end lost 0 bases, the J end lost 0 bases, and 2 bases lay between the germline ends.

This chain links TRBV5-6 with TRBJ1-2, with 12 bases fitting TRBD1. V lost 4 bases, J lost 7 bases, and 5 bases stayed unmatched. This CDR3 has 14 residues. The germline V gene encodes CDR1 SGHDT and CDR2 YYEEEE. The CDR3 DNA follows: TGTGCCAGCAGCGCCGGGACAGGGGGCTTTGGCTACACCTTC. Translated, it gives CASSAGTGGFGYTF. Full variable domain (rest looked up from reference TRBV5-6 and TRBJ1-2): DAGVTQSPTHLIKTRGQQVTLRCSPKSGHDTVSWYQQALGQGPQFIFQYYEEEERQRGNFPDRFSGHQFPNYSSELNVNALLLGDSALYLCASSAGTGGFGYTFGSGTRLTVV.

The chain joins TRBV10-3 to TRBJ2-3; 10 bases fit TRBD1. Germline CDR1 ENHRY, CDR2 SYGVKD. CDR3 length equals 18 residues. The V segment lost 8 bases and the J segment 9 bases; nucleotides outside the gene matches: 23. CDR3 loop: CAIEGFKDRGDPVGTQYF. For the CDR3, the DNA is TGTGCCATCGAGGGATTCAAGGACAGGGGGGACCCCGTTGGAACGCAGTATTTT.

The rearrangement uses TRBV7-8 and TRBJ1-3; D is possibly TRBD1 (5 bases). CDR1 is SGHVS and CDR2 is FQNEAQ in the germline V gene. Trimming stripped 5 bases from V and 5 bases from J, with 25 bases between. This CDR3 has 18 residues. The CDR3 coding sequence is TGTGCCAGCAGCCTCCATGAGGCAGGGCCCGTGGCCCGAAACACCATATATTTT. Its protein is CASSLHEAGPVARNTIYF.

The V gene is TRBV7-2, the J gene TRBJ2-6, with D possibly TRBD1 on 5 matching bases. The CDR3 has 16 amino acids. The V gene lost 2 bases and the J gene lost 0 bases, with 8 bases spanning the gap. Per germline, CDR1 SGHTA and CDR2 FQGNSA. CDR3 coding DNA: TGTGCCAGCAGCTTATACAGGAGCTCTGGGGCCAACGTCCTGACTTTC. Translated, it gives CASSLYRSSGANVLTF.

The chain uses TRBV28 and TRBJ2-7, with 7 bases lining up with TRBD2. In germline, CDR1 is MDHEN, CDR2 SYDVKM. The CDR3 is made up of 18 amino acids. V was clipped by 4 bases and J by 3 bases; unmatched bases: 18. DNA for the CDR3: TGTGCCAGCAGTTCCCCGGGGGTGAGGGGTCGGGACTACTACGAGCAGTACGTC. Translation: CASSSPGVRGRDYYEQYV.

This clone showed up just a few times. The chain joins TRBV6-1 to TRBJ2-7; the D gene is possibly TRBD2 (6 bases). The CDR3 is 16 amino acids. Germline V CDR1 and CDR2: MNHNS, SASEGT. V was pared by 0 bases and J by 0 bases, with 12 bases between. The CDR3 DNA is TGTGCCAGCAGTGAAGCTAGCGGAGCGGGCTCCTACGAGCAGTACGTC. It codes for CASSEASGAGSYEQYV.

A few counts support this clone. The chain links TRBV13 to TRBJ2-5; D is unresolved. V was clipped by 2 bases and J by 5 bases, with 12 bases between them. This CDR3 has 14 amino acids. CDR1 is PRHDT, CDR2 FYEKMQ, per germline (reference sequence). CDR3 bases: TGTGCCAGCAGCTTACGAGGCCTGGTGGAGACCCAGTACTTC. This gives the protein CASSLRGLVETQYF.